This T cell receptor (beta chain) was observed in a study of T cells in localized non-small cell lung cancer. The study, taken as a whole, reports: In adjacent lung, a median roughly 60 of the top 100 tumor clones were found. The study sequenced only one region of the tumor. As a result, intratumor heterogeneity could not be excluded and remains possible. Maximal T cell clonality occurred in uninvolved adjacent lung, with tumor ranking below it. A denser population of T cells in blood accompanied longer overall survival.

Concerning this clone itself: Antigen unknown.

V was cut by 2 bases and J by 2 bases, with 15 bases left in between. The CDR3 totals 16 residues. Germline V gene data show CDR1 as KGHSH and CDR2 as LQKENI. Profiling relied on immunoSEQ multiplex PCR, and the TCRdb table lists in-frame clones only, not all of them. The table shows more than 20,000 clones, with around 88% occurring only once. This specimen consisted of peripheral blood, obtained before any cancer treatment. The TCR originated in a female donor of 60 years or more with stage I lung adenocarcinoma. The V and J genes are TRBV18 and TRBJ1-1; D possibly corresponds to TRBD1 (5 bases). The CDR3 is CASSPITGSANTEAFF. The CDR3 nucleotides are TGTGCCAGCTCACCAATCACAGGTTCAGCCAACACTGAAGCTTTCTTT.